One and the same sample provided the 16 T cell receptor beta chains below, sequenced in a study of cytomegalovirus exposure and HLA in healthy donors. Only in-frame clones appear in the TCRdb table, and some are missing; sequencing was by immunoSEQ multiplex PCR. This table has 190,000 or so clones, 84% appearing once. Sequencing input: PBMCs. These receptors originate from a woman younger than 35 in good health and CMV-seropositive.

With regard to this clone: Other DNA sequences in this sample translate to the same CDR3. The chain has TRBV18 and TRBJ2-3; 10 nucleotides align to TRBD1. The CDR3 consists of 15 residues. J gave up 3 bases and V 3 bases, and 3 bases lay outside the gene matches. Germline CDR1 reads KGHSH; CDR2 reads LQKENI. In nucleotides, the CDR3 is TGTGCCAGCTCACCTTTGGACAGGGGGACAGATACGCAGTATTTT. It yields the protein CASSPLDRGTDTQYF.

The chain is built from TRBV5-1 and TRBJ2-5; 8 nucleotides align to TRBD2. The germline V gene has CDR1 SGHRS and CDR2 YFSETQ. V trimming: 7 bases; J trimming: 1 base; junction bases outside the gene matches: 3. The CDR3 contains 13 residues. The CDR3 sequence is CASAGLGQETQYF. CDR3 in DNA: TGCGCCAGCGCGGGACTAGGCCAAGAGACCCAGTACTTC. Based on the CDR3 plus reference TRBV5-1 and TRBJ2-5, the full variable domain is KAGVTQTPRYLIKTRGQQVTLSCSPISGHRSVSWYQQTPGQGLQFLFEYFSETQRNKGNFPGRFSGRQFSNSRSEMNVSTLELGDSALYLCASAGLGQETQYFGPGTRLLVL.

V usage is TRBV15 and J usage is TRBJ1-4; 11 nucleotides match TRBD1. The CDR3 has 19 amino acids. Trimming cost V 1 base and J 3 bases; bases outside gene matches: 10. Germline-derived CDR1 and CDR2 are LNHNV and YYDKDF (reference sequence). The CDR3 DNA is TGTGCCACCAGCAGAGTCAACACACAGGGACAGGGGGCTAATGAAAAACTGTTTTTT. Protein product: CATSRVNTQGQGANEKLFF.

The chain is built from TRBV11-2 and TRBJ2-1; 10 nucleotides agree with TRBD2. This CDR3 contains 17 residues. The V segment lost 0 bases and the J segment 7 bases; nucleotides outside the gene matches: 9. Looked up from germline, CDR1 is SGHAT and CDR2 is FQNNGV. The CDR3 coding sequence is TGTGCCAGCAGCTTAGAGGTAGCGGGGGGCCGGAGAAATGAGCAGTTCTTC. Encoded protein: CASSLEVAGGRRNEQFF.

The chain couples TRBV6-5 to TRBJ1-3; 7 bases map to TRBD1. This CDR3 contains 16 residues. Germline V gene data show CDR1 as MNHEY and CDR2 as SVGAGI. The junction had 4 bases not matched to a gene; V was cut back by 2 bases and J by 0 bases. CDR3 loop: CASSYRGGYSGNTIYF. The CDR3 DNA sequence: TGTGCCAGCAGTTACAGAGGGGGCTACTCTGGAAACACCATATATTTT.

This chain joins TRBV4-3 and TRBJ2-3; 10 bases align to TRBD2. CDR1 and CDR2 from the germline V gene are LGHNA and YSLEER. Trimming cost V 4 bases and J 2 bases; bases outside gene matches: 6. The CDR3 sequence is 16 residues long. Here the CDR3 DNA reads TGCGCCAGCAGCCGCCGTCTAGCGGGGGACACAGATACGCAGTATTTT. It translates to CASSRRLAGDTDTQYF.

The rearrangement uses TRBV4-1 and TRBJ2-3; 7 nucleotides line up with TRBD1. The CDR3 consists of 14 residues. The V and J ends lost 4 bases and 2 bases, in that order; junction bases with no gene match: 3. CDR1 MGHRA and CDR2 YSYEKL come from the germline V gene. The CDR3: CASSPDRHTDTQYF. The CDR3 nucleotides are TGCGCCAGCAGCCCGGACAGGCACACAGATACGCAGTATTTT.

The gene calls are TRBV6-6 and TRBJ2-5; unclear D gene. This CDR3 is 13 amino acids long. Germline CDR1 MNHNY, CDR2 SVGAGI (reference sequence). The V and J ends lost 2 bases and 5 bases respectively, with 9 bases between them. CDR3 DNA: TGTGCCAGCAGTTACCGAGAACTTGAGACCCAGTACTTC. Its protein is CASSYRELETQYF.

The rearrangement uses TRBV11-2 and TRBJ2-3; TRBD1 agrees at 7 bases. Trimming at V came to 3 bases and at J to 2 bases, leaving 5 bases not matched to a gene. Germline CDR1 reads SGHAT; CDR2 reads FQNNGV. This CDR3 comprises 15 residues. The CDR3 sequence is CASSFRDRLTDTQYF. Written as DNA, the CDR3 is TGTGCCAGCAGCTTCCGGGACAGACTCACAGATACGCAGTATTTT.

This chain connects TRBV15 to TRBJ2-3, with D perhaps TRBD1 (5 bases). Germline V CDR1 and CDR2: LNHNV, YYDKDF (reference sequence). CDR3 size: 15 residues. V was shortened by 3 bases and J by 5 bases, with 15 bases between the two germline ends. CDR3 coding DNA: TGTGCCACCAGCAGGGAGACTCTAAGGGGAGATACGCAGTATTTT. This codes for CATSRETLRGDTQYF. Full variable domain (missing parts from reference TRBV15 and TRBJ2-3): DAMVIQNPRYQVTQFGKPVTLSCSQTLNHNVMYWYQQKSSQAPKLLFHYYDKDFNNEADTPDNFQSRRPNTSFCFLDIRSPGLGDTAMYLCATSRETLRGDTQYFGPGTRLTVL.

This chain joins TRBV5-6 and TRBJ2-3; TRBD1 agrees at 9 bases. The CDR3 runs to 15 residues. V was clipped by 2 bases and J by 2 bases; unmatched bases: 3. Germline loops: CDR1 SGHDT, CDR2 YYEEEE. Written as DNA, the CDR3 is TGTGCCAGCAGCTTCGGGACAGGGAACACAGATACGCAGTATTTT. Residues: CASSFGTGNTDTQYF.

V usage is TRBV2 and J usage is TRBJ1-1; 7 bases match TRBD1. Germline V gives CDR1 SNHLY, CDR2 FYNNEI. The CDR3 is 14 amino acids. After removal of 5 bases from V and 1 base from J, the junction contained 4 bases not matched to a gene. DNA for the CDR3: TGTGCCAGCAGTCCCGGGACAGAGAACACTGAAGCTTTCTTT. This sequence encodes CASSPGTENTEAFF.

V gene TRBV27 combines with J gene TRBJ1-5; 7 bases are a match to TRBD1. Losses at the gene ends were 6 bases for V and 3 bases for J; bases not matched to a gene: 14. The CDR3 has 17 amino acids. The germline CDR1 and CDR2 sequences are MNHEY and SMNVEV (reference sequence). The CDR3 reads CASRAANQGVSNQPQHF. DNA of the CDR3: TGTGCCAGCAGGGCGGCAAACCAGGGGGTCTCCAATCAGCCCCAGCATTTT.

The chain has TRBV5-1 and TRBJ1-1, with 7 nucleotides matching TRBD1. Germline V lookup: CDR1 SGHRS, CDR2 YFSETQ. There are 14 residues in the CDR3. Germline trimming cut 4 bases from V and 3 bases from J; bases unmatched to any gene: 6. The CDR3 coding sequence is TGCGCCAGCAGCCCTATTCAGGGGGACACTGAAGCTTTCTTT. This gives the protein CASSPIQGDTEAFF.

This chain links TRBV5-1 with TRBJ1-2, with D unresolved. This CDR3 has 15 residues. Between the trimmed V and J ends, which lost 6 bases and 8 bases, there was a span of 23 bases. Germline values: CDR1 SGHRS, CDR2 YFSETQ. The CDR3 reads CASKINPTLAEGYTF. The CDR3 coding sequence is TGCGCCAGCAAGATTAACCCGACCCTTGCGGAGGGCTACACCTTC.

CDR3 region: CSALDRATGTPYNEQFF. CDR3 in DNA: TGCAGCGCCTTAGACCGGGCCACAGGAACCCCCTACAATGAGCAGTTCTTC. J is TRBJ2-1 and V is TRBV29-1; possible D gene TRBD1, 5 bases. The CDR3 loop spans 17 amino acids. CDR1 and CDR2 from the germline V gene are SQVTM and ANQGSEA. V lost 7 bases and J 2 bases, leaving 24 bases between the germline ends.